This is a list of T cell receptor beta chains from one sample in a study of identical twins. One entry per CDR3 protein, called by TCRdb with MiXCR from the 5' RACE reads. The sample contains 400,000 or so distinct CDR3 sequences, roughly 9% of which appear only once. Sequencing was performed on naive T cells sorted from blood. Every receptor here comes from a woman in her forties or fifties in good health. Each CDR3 is given without its conserved first and last residue. The order of the fields is clone size, V gene, CDR3 protein. Rows give clone size only sometimes, using once, few, many, or a class for an expanded clone.

clone size: few; V gene: TRBV4-1; CDR3 protein: ASSHGLGTDTQY
clone size: NA; V gene: TRBV3-1; CDR3 protein: ASSQDHLGAIDL
clone size: NA; V gene: TRBV6-5; CDR3 protein: ASSYSNLAYEQY
clone size: few; V gene: TRBV30; CDR3 protein: AWSVADTGELF
clone size: NA; V gene: TRBV4-1; CDR3 protein: ASSQDWGTSGPDTQY
clone size: many; V gene: TRBV20-1; CDR3 protein: SARSVLAEAYEQY
clone size: many; V gene: TRBV15; CDR3 protein: ATSRGDRGHEQF
clone size: NA; V gene: TRBV24-1; CDR3 protein: ATSDLLEHY
clone size: NA; V gene: TRBV3-1; CDR3 protein: ASSPIPGTYQETQY
clone size: NA; V gene: TRBV7-6; CDR3 protein: ASSTGLNEKLF
clone size: many; V gene: TRBV7-9; CDR3 protein: ASSIDLDNEQF
clone size: NA; V gene: TRBV11-2; CDR3 protein: ASSSLAYEQY
clone size: many; V gene: TRBV12-3/TRBV12-4; CDR3 protein: ASSPGGPDTQY
clone size: many; V gene: TRBV18; CDR3 protein: ASSPGQRLMDTQY
clone size: few; V gene: TRBV5-1; CDR3 protein: ASSFQPLREQY
clone size: many; V gene: TRBV29-1; CDR3 protein: SVETQDKAIY
clone size: NA; V gene: TRBV12-3/TRBV12-4; CDR3 protein: ASALAGLNEQF
clone size: many; V gene: TRBV5-1; CDR3 protein: ASSFEGGSFYEQF
clone size: many; V gene: TRBV7-2; CDR3 protein: ASSLTSGRSDTQY
clone size: NA; V gene: TRBV20-1; CDR3 protein: SARQGLSYEQY
clone size: few; V gene: TRBV5-1; CDR3 protein: ASSPGVVKNIQY
clone size: NA; V gene: TRBV5-6; CDR3 protein: ASSETGVEQF